This T cell receptor beta chain was identified in a study of human T cells and chemical hapten exposure. Background on the study: Patients having alopecia areata, totalis or universalis were mostly female.

This clonotype was observed many times. Each CDR3 protein is one row after TCRdb ran MiXCR on the RACE reads. The table includes about 120,000 distinct CDR3 sequences, around 10% detected once. CDR1 is SQVTM, CDR2 ANQGSEA, per germline. The germline V and J ends were trimmed by 3 bases and 10 bases, with 16 bases remaining between them. The CDR3 is made up of 13 amino acids. Time point indicated: patch test 1, 2 weeks after DPC sensitization. The treatment here: therapeutic diphenylcyclopropenone sensitization with weekly scalp DPC. The J gene is TRBJ2-1, the V gene TRBV29-1; TRBD2 is a possible D gene (5 bases). This TCR was sampled from a woman between 45 and 65 years old with alopecia areata. Some clones in this sample may be carry-over from other donors' samples. This material consisted of whole blood, taken in connection with sensitization to the hapten diphenylcyclopropenone (DPC). CDR3 in DNA: TGCAGCGTTGAGACGGGCCGCGAGGGCGAGCAGTTCTTC. Translation: CSVETGREGEQFF.